This T cell receptor (beta chain) emerged from a study of blood T cell repertoires in COVID-19. In germline, CDR1 is SGHKS, CDR2 YYEKEE (reference sequence). Trimming cost V 0 bases and J 3 bases; bases outside gene matches: 3. The CDR3 is 14 amino acids. Generated by immunoSEQ multiplex PCR, the TCRdb table keeps only in-frame clones and is missing some. Of about 78,000 clones in the sample, about 88% were seen once. The chain employs TRBV5-5 and TRBJ2-7; TRBD2 matches at 7 bases. Input material: peripheral blood. This clonotype was sampled from a man aged 70-80 years with active or convalescent COVID-19. CDR3 protein: CASSLGQRGYEQYF. CDR3 coding DNA: TGTGCCAGCAGCTTGGGTCAGCGGGGCTACGAGCAGTACTTC.